This T cell receptor beta chain originates from a study of human T cells and chemical hapten exposure. The overall study: There were per-sample TCR yield variations, arising mainly from small pooled library volume differences. Findings and limits, study-wide: Sensitization with DPC brought no change to TCRs above 1 in 1000 in frequency.

This clonotype was seen repeatedly, ten times or more. Its antigen is unidentified. Stated time point: healthy volunteer bleed at 2 weeks. Before extraction, the whole blood was not fractionated, and total RNA was taken from it. V was clipped by 3 bases and J by 2 bases, with 3 bases between them. Germline CDR1 SQVTM, CDR2 ANQGSEA. The CDR3 extends over 11 amino acids. Library construction involved attaching unique molecular identifiers to individual cDNA molecules, which allowed quantitative, reproducible TCR counting. Authors' analysis steps: Sample TCR totals centred on a median of roughly 96,000, ranging roughly 23,224 to 700,000. TCRdb re-derived calls from the RACE reads in MiXCR, one entry per CDR3 protein. It is TCRdb's table, rather than the study itself, that gives the V and J calls and clone size. The data contain roughly 130,000 distinct CDR3 sequences, about 9.4% of them singletons.

This sequence was found in a male donor in good health. Some clones in this sample may be carry-over from other donors' samples. This chain connects TRBV29-1 to TRBJ2-3; unclear D gene. The sequenced sample was whole blood. CDR3 sequence reads: CSVESTDTQYF. The CDR3 region has the DNA TGCAGCGTTGAGTCCACAGATACGCAGTATTTT.